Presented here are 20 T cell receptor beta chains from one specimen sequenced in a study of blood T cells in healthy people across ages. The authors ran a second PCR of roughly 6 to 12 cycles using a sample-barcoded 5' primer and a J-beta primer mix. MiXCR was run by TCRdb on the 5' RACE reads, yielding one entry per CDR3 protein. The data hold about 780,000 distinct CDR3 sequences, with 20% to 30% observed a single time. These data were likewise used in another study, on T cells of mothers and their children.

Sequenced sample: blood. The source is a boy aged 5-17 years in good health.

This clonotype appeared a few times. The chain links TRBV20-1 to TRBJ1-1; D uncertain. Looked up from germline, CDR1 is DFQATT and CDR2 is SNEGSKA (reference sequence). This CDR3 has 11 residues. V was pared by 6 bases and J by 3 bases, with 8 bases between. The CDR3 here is CSALGDTEAFF. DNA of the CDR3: TGCAGTGCCCTCGGGGACACTGAAGCTTTCTTT.

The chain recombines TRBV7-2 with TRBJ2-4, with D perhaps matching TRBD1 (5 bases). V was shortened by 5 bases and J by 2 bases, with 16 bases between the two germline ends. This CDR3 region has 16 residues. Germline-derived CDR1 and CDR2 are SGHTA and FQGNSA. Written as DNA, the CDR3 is TGTGCCAGCAGCACCGCAGGGTGGTTATCCAAAAACATTCAGTACTTC. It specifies CASSTAGWLSKNIQYF.

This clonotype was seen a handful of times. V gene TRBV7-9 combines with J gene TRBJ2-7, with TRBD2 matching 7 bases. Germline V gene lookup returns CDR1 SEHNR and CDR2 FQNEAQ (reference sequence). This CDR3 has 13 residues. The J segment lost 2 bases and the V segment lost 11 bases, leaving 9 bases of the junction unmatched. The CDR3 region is CALRPGGAYEQYF. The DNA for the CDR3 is TGTGCCCTCCGGCCGGGGGGTGCCTACGAGCAGTACTTC.

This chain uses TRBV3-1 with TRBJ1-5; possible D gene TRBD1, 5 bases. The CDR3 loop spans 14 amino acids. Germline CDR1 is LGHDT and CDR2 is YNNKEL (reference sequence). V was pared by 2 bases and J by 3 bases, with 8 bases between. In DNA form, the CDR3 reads TGTGCCAGCAGCCAATGGGGCGACAATCAGCCCCAGCATTTT. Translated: CASSQWGDNQPQHF. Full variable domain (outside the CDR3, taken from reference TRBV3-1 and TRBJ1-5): DTAVSQTPKYLVTQMGNDKSIKCEQNLGHDTMYWYKQDSKKFLKIMFSYNNKELIINETVPNRFSPKSPDKAHLNLHINSLELGDSAVYFCASSQWGDNQPQHFGDGTRLSIL.

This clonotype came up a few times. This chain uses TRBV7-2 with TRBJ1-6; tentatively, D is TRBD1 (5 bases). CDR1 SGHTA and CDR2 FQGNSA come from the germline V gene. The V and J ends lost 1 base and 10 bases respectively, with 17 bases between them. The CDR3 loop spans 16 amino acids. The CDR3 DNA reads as TGTGCCAGCAGCTTAGGAGGGTGGGGGTTTTGGTCACCCCTCCACTTT. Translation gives CASSLGGWGFWSPLHF.

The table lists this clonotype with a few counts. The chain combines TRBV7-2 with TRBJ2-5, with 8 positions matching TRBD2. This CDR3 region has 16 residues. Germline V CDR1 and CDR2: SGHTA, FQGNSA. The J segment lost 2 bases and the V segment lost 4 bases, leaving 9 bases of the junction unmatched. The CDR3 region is CASSSSGTSRQETQYF. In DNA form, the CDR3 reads TGTGCCAGCAGCTCCTCCGGGACTAGTAGGCAAGAGACCCAGTACTTC.

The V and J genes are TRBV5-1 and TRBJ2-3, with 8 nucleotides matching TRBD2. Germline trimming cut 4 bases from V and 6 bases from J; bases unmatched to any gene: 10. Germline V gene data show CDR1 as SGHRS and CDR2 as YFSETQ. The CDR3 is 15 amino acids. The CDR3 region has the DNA TGCGCCAGCAGCGAAGTTAGCGGGGAGTGGGATACGCAGTATTTT. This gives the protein CASSEVSGEWDTQYF. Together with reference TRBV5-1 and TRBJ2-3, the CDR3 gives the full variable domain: KAGVTQTPRYLIKTRGQQVTLSCSPISGHRSVSWYQQTPGQGLQFLFEYFSETQRNKGNFPGRFSGRQFSNSRSEMNVSTLELGDSALYLCASSEVSGEWDTQYFGPGTRLTVL.

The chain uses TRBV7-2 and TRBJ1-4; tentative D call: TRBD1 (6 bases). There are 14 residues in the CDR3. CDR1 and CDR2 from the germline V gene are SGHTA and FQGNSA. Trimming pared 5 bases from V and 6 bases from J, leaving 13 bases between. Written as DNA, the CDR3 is TGTGCCAGCAGCCAAGGGGGAAGTTATGAAAAACTGTTTTTT. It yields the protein CASSQGGSYEKLFF.

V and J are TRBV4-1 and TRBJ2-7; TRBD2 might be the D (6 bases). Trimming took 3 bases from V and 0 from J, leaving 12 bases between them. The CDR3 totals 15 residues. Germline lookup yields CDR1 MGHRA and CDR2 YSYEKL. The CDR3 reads CASSQGTDPSYEQYF. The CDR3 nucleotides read TGCGCCAGCAGCCAGGGGACTGACCCCTCCTACGAGCAGTACTTC.

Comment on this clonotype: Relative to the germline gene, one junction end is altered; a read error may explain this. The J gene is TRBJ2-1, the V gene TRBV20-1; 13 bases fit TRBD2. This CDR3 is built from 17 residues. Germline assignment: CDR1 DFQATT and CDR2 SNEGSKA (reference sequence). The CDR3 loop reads CSAPGLAGPSSHNEQFF. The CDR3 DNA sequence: TGCAGTGCTCCGGGACTAGCGGGACCCAGCTCCCACAATGAGCAGTTCTTC.

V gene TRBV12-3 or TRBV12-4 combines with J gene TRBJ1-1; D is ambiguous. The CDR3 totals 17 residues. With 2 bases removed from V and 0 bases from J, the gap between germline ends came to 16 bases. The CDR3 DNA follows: TGTGCCAGCAGTTTAACCCACTTGGAAGGGATGAACACTGAAGCTTTCTTT. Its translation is CASSLTHLEGMNTEAFF.

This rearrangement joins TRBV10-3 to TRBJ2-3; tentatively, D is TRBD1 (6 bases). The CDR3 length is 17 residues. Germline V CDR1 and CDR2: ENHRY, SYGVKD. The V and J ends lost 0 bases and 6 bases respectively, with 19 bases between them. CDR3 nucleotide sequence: TGTGCCATCAGTGAGTCAAGACAGGCCAGAGGGGCCGATACGCAGTATTTT. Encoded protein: CAISESRQARGADTQYF.

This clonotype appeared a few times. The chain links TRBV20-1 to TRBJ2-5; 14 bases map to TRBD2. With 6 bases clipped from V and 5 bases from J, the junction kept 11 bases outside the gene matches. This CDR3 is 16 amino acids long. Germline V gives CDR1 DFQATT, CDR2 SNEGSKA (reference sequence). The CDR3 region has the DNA TGCAGTGCAGGAACCGGGACTAGCGGGAGTAGGGAGACCCAGTACTTC. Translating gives CSAGTGTSGSRETQYF.

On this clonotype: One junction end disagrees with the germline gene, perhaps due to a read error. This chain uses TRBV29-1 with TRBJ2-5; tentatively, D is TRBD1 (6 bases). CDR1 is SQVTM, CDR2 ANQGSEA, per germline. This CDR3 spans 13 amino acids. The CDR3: CSVLRTAQETQYF. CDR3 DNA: TGCAGCGTTCTTAGGACAGCCCAAGAGACCCAATACTTC.

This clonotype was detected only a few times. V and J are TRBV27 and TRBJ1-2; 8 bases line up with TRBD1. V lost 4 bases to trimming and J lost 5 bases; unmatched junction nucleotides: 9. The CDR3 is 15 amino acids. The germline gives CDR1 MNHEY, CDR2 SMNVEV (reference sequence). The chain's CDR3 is CASSSTPYRGYGYTF. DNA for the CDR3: TGTGCCAGCAGTTCCACCCCCTACAGGGGGTATGGCTACACCTTC.

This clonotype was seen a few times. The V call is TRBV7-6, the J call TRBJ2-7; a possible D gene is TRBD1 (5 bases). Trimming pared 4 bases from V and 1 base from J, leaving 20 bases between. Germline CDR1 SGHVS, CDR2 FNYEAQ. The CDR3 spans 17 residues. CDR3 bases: TGTGCCAGCAGCTCACGAACAGGACCCCCCGATTCCTACGAGCAGTACTTC. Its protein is CASSSRTGPPDSYEQYF. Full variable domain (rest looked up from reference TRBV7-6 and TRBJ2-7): GAGVSQSPRYKVTKRGQDVALRCDPISGHVSLYWYRQALGQGPEFLTYFNYEAQQDKSGLPNDRFSAERPEGSISTLTIQRTEQRDSAMYRCASSSRTGPPDSYEQYFGPGTRLTVT.

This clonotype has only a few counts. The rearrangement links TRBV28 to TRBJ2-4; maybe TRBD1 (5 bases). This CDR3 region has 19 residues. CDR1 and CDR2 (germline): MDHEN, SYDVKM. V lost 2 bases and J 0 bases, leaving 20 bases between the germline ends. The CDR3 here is CASSLGAGWGTLAKNIQYF. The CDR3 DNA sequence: TGTGCCAGCAGTTTAGGGGCAGGGTGGGGAACACTAGCCAAAAACATTCAGTACTTC.

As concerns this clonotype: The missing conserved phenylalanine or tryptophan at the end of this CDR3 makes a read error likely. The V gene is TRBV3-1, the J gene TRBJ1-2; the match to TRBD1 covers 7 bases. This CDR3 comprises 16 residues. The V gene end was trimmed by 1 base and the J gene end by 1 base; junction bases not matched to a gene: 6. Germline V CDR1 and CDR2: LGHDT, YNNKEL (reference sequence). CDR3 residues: CASSQADPGGNYGYTL. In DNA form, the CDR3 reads TGTGCCAGCAGCCAAGCGGACCCAGGGGGTAACTATGGCTACACCCTC.

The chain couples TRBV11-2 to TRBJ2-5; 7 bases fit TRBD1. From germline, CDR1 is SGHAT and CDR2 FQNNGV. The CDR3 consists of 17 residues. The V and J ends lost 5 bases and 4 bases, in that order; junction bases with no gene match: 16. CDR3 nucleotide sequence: TGTGCCAGCAGCCCGAAGGGGGACAGACTTACCCGAGAGACCCAGTACTTC. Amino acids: CASSPKGDRLTRETQYF.

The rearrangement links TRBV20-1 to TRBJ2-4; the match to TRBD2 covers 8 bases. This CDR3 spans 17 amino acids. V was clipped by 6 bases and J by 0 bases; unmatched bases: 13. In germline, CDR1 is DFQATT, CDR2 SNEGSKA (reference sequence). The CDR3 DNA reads TGCAGTGCATACCTACCCGGGAGGGCCCTAGCCAAAAACATTCAGTACTTC. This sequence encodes CSAYLPGRALAKNIQYF.